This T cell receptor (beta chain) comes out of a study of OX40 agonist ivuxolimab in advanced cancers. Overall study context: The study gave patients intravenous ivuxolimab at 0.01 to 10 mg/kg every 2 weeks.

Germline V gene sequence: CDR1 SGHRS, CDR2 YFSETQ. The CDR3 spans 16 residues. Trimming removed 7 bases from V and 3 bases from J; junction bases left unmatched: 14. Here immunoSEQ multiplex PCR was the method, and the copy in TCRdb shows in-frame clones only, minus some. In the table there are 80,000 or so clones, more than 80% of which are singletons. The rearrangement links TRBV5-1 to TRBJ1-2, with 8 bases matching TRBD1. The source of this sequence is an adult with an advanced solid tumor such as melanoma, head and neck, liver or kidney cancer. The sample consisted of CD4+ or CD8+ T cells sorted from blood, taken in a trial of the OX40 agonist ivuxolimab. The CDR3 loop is CASSKLSGQGDYGYTF. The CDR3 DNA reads TGCGCCAGCTCTAAACTTAGTGGACAGGGCGACTATGGCTACACCTTC.